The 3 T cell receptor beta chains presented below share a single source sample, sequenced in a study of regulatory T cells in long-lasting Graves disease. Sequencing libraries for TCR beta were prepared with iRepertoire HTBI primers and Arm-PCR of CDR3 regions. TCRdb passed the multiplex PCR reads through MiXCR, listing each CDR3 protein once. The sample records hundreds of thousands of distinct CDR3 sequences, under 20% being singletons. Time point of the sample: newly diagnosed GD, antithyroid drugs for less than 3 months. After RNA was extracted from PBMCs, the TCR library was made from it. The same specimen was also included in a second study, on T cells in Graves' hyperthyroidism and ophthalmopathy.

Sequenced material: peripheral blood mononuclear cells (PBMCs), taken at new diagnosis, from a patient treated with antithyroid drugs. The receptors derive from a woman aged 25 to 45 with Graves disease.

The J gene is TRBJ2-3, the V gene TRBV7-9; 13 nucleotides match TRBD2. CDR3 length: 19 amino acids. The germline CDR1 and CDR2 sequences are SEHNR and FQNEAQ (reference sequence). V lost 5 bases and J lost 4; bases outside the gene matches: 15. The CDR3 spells CASSPGTSGTRGSADTQYF. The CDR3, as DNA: TGTGCCAGCAGCCCCGGGACTAGCGGGACCCGGGGAAGCGCAGATACGCAGTATTTT.

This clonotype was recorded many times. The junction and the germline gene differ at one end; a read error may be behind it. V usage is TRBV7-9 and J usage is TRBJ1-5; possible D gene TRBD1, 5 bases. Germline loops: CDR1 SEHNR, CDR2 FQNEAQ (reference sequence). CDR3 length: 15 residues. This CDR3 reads CAISLSAGPGQPQHF. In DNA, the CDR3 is TGTGCCATCAGCTTAAGTGCAGGGCCAGGGCAGCCCCAGCATTTT.

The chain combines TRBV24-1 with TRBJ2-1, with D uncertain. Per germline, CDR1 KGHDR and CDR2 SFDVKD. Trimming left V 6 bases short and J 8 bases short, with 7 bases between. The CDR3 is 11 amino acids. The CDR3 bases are TGTGCCACCAGTTTCGGGTATGAGCAGTTCTTC. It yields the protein CATSFGYEQFF.